Below, 31 T cell receptor beta chains from the same sample are listed, as sequenced in a study of blood T cell repertoires in COVID-19. The table came from immunoSEQ multiplex PCR; TCRdb's copy has only in-frame clones and leaves some out. Of about 100,000 clones detected, roughly 87% appear once; the ten largest clones hold around 6.9%. The source material was peripheral blood. The receptors were gathered from a woman aged 55-75 years with acute or convalescent COVID-19.

This rearrangement joins TRBV28 to TRBJ1-3, with TRBD1 as a possible D gene (6 bases). V was shortened by 1 base and J by 9 bases, with 10 bases between the two germline ends. Germline V gives CDR1 MDHEN, CDR2 SYDVKM. The CDR3 runs to 13 residues. CDR3 sequence: CASSLSGASTIYF. CDR3 sequence (DNA): TGTGCCAGCAGTTTATCAGGGGCAAGCACCATATATTTT.

This clone appeared a few times. The genes are TRBV7-3 and TRBJ2-1, with D possibly matching TRBD2 (6 bases). The CDR3 loop spans 14 amino acids. Germline lookup yields CDR1 SGHTA and CDR2 FQGTGA. V was trimmed by 1 base and J by 9 bases, leaving 13 bases between them. The CDR3 nucleotides are TGTGCCAGCAGCTTAAACGGGGGAGAGGGTGAGCAGTTCTTC. The encoded protein is CASSLNGGEGEQFF.

J is TRBJ1-2 and V is TRBV18, with 7 bases lining up with TRBD1. Per germline, CDR1 KGHSH and CDR2 LQKENI. The V and J ends lost 3 bases and 5 bases, in that order; junction bases with no gene match: 9. The CDR3 runs to 15 residues. Here the CDR3 reads CASSPLGQEPYGYTF. The CDR3, as DNA: TGTGCCAGCTCACCTCTCGGACAGGAGCCTTATGGCTACACCTTC. Complete variable domain (other parts from reference TRBV18 and TRBJ1-2): NAGVMQNPRHLVRRRGQEARLRCSPMKGHSHVYWYRQLPEEGLKFMVYLQKENIIDESGMPKERFSAEFPKEGPSILRIQQVVRGDSAAYFCASSPLGQEPYGYTFGSGTRLTVV.

The rearrangement joins TRBV28 to TRBJ2-7, with a possible D match to TRBD2 (7 bases). Germline loops: CDR1 MDHEN, CDR2 SYDVKM. Trimming pared 2 bases from V and 3 bases from J, leaving 17 bases between. This CDR3 has 16 residues. The CDR3 nucleotides read TGTGCCAGCAGTTTAGGGGGGGCGGCCAGTTTCTACGAGCAGTACTTC. It yields the protein CASSLGGAASFYEQYF.

The chain employs TRBV7-2 and TRBJ2-2; 8 bases line up with TRBD1. Germline CDR1 is SGHTA and CDR2 is FQGNSA. Losses at the gene ends were 5 bases for V and 6 bases for J; bases not matched to a gene: 5. This CDR3 has 14 amino acids. CDR3 sequence: CASSPDRVAGELFF. The CDR3 nucleotides are TGTGCCAGCAGCCCGGACAGGGTGGCCGGGGAGCTGTTTTTT.

The chain joins TRBV7-2 to TRBJ1-2, with 7 positions matching TRBD1. From germline, CDR1 is SGHTA and CDR2 FQGNSA. CDR3 length: 16 residues. With 1 base clipped from V and 8 bases from J, the junction kept 13 bases outside the gene matches. For the CDR3, the DNA is TGTGCCAGCAGCTTAGGGGGACAGCGGATATCGAAGGGCTACACCTTC. This sequence encodes CASSLGGQRISKGYTF. The full variable domain, rest sourced from reference TRBV7-2 and TRBJ1-2, is GAGVSQSPSNKVTEKGKDVELRCDPISGHTALYWYRQSLGQGLEFLIYFQGNSAPDKSGLPSDRFSAERTGGSVSTLTIQRTQQEDSAVYLCASSLGGQRISKGYTFGSGTRLTVV.

The chain carries TRBV5-4 and TRBJ2-5, with 8 nucleotides matching TRBD1. CDR1 and CDR2 from the germline V gene are SGHNT and YYREEE (reference sequence). The CDR3 runs 15 residues. After removal of 6 bases from V and 4 bases from J, the junction contained 11 bases not matched to a gene. The CDR3 DNA is TGTGCCAGCACTACCCCGGAAACAGGGGGAGAGACCCAGTACTTC. It encodes CASTTPETGGETQYF. Together with reference TRBV5-4 and TRBJ2-5, the CDR3 gives the full variable domain: ETGVTQSPTHLIKTRGQQVTLRCSSQSGHNTVSWYQQALGQGPQFIFQYYREEENGRGNFPPRFSGLQFPNYSSELNVNALELDDSALYLCASTTPETGGETQYFGPGTRLLVL.

This chain connects TRBV2 to TRBJ2-3; 7 nucleotides line up with TRBD2. The ends lost 2 bases at V and 2 bases at J; junction bases unmatched: 4. Germline V gene sequence: CDR1 SNHLY, CDR2 FYNNEI. The CDR3 runs 15 residues. CDR3 in amino acids: CASSELGLPTDTQYF. CDR3 bases: TGTGCCAGCAGTGAACTGGGACTACCCACAGATACGCAGTATTTT.

J is TRBJ2-1 and V is TRBV6-2 or TRBV6-3; weak D call: TRBD2 (6 bases). The CDR3 is made up of 15 amino acids. Germline V gene lookup returns CDR1 MNHEY and CDR2 SVGEGT. Trimming removed 0 bases from V and 9 bases from J, with 15 bases in between. The CDR3 sequence: CASSYSSTGVVEQFF. In nucleotides, the CDR3 is TGTGCCAGCAGTTACTCGAGTACGGGGGTAGTTGAGCAGTTCTTC.

CDR3 in DNA: TGTGCCAGCAGTTTAAAACTACAAGAGACCCAGTACTTC. It codes for CASSLKLQETQYF. The chain employs TRBV12-3 or TRBV12-4 and TRBJ2-5, with D unresolved. Between the trimmed V and J ends, which lost 2 bases and 2 bases, there was a span of 6 bases. The length of the CDR3 is 13 residues.

This chain uses TRBV27 with TRBJ2-1; 12 bases line up with TRBD2. V shed 5 bases and J 3 bases; nucleotides not matched to a gene: 14. CDR1 is MNHEY and CDR2 is SMNVEV in the germline V gene (reference sequence). This CDR3 is 19 amino acids long. The CDR3 here is CASSPPTSGSVVGYNEQFF. CDR3 sequence (DNA): TGTGCCAGCAGTCCACCGACTAGCGGGAGTGTGGTGGGCTACAATGAGCAGTTCTTC.

The chain employs TRBV11-2 and TRBJ2-3, with D possibly being TRBD1 (6 bases). Trimming took 5 bases from V and 5 from J, leaving 20 bases between them. Germline V gene lookup returns CDR1 SGHAT and CDR2 FQNNGV. The CDR3 contains 16 residues. The CDR3 nucleotides are TGTGCCAGCAGCAGAACAGGGATCGGGCCACAAGATACGCAGTATTTT. Translation: CASSRTGIGPQDTQYF.

The rearrangement joins TRBV5-1 to TRBJ1-4; the D gene is possibly TRBD1 (5 bases). CDR3 length: 15 residues. V shed 0 bases and J shed 7 bases, with 13 bases lying between them. Germline V gene sequence: CDR1 SGHRS, CDR2 YFSETQ. The CDR3 spells CASSLEGRVTEKLFF. The CDR3 DNA reads TGCGCCAGCAGCTTGGAAGGCAGGGTGACTGAAAAACTGTTTTTT. Looking up the rest from reference TRBV5-1 and TRBJ1-4 gives the full variable domain: KAGVTQTPRYLIKTRGQQVTLSCSPISGHRSVSWYQQTPGQGLQFLFEYFSETQRNKGNFPGRFSGRQFSNSRSEMNVSTLELGDSALYLCASSLEGRVTEKLFFGSGTQLSVL.

The chain links TRBV3-1 (or the pseudogene TRBV3-2) to TRBJ2-7, with 7 nucleotides matching TRBD1. V gave up 10 bases and J gave up 2 bases; unmatched junction bases: 11. Germline V gene lookup returns CDR1 LGHDT and CDR2 YNNKEL (reference sequence). This CDR3 contains 14 residues. The CDR3 coding sequence is TGTGCCACAGCGCAATCTGACAGGGCCTACGAGCAGTACTTC. The encoded protein is CATAQSDRAYEQYF.

The chain joins TRBV29-1 to TRBJ1-1; 7 bases line up with TRBD1. CDR3 length: 12 residues. Germline lookup yields CDR1 SQVTM and CDR2 ANQGSEA. Trimming cost V 7 bases and J 8 bases; bases outside gene matches: 10. The CDR3: CSADRDIGEAFF. CDR3 in DNA: TGCAGCGCTGACAGGGATATCGGGGAAGCTTTCTTT.

This clone was observed once. The genes are TRBV24-1 and TRBJ2-3, with 7 nucleotides matching TRBD1. V dropped 4 bases and J dropped 7; count of bases not matched to a gene: 16. Germline values: CDR1 KGHDR, CDR2 SFDVKD. This CDR3 has 17 amino acids. CDR3 in amino acids: CATSDSGQDGVHHTQYF. CDR3 sequence (DNA): TGTGCCACCAGTGACAGCGGACAGGATGGGGTACACCATACGCAGTATTTT.

This chain connects TRBV28 to TRBJ1-2; tentatively, D is TRBD1 (6 bases). This CDR3 has 15 residues. CDR1 is MDHEN and CDR2 is SYDVKM in the germline V gene. V lost 3 bases, J lost 2 bases, and 13 bases lay in between. This CDR3 reads CASSFSPQGNYGYTF. The CDR3 DNA sequence: TGTGCCAGCAGTTTCTCCCCCCAGGGGAACTATGGCTACACCTTC.

The rearrangement uses TRBV5-1 and TRBJ2-1; perhaps TRBD2 as D (5 bases). This CDR3 has 12 residues. The germline V and J ends were trimmed by 4 bases and 7 bases, with 9 bases remaining between them. Germline V gene data show CDR1 as SGHRS and CDR2 as YFSETQ. The CDR3 bases are TGCGCCAGCAGCCCGGACTGGAATGAGCAGTTCTTC. It translates to CASSPDWNEQFF.

The genes are TRBV5-1 and TRBJ1-2, with 9 bases matching TRBD1. From germline, CDR1 is SGHRS and CDR2 YFSETQ. Trimming removed 5 bases from V and 5 bases from J; junction bases left unmatched: 7. The CDR3 has 14 residues. The CDR3 is CASSPGTGTYGYTF. The CDR3 DNA is TGCGCCAGCAGTCCCGGGACAGGGACGTATGGCTACACCTTC.

The rearrangement joins TRBV11-3 to TRBJ1-1; D may be TRBD1 (6 bases). With 3 bases removed from V and 8 bases from J, the gap between germline ends came to 13 bases. Germline values: CDR1 SGHNT, CDR2 YENEEA. The CDR3 is made up of 13 amino acids. CDR3 in amino acids: CASSFAPGTEAFF. For the CDR3, the DNA is TGTGCCAGCAGCTTCGCCCCCGGGACAGAAGCTTTCTTT.

This clone occurred once. This rearrangement joins TRBV11-3 to TRBJ2-7; D remains ambiguous. This CDR3 has 13 amino acids. V was pared by 0 bases and J by 6 bases, with 9 bases between. Germline CDR1 SGHNT, CDR2 YENEEA. Written as DNA, the CDR3 is TGTGCCAGCAGCTTAGATCGGTTAAGCGAGCAGTACGTC. Protein: CASSLDRLSEQYV.

The chain employs TRBV19 and TRBJ2-1, with D perhaps matching TRBD1 (6 bases). This CDR3 region has 15 residues. Trimming took off 3 bases at V and 2 bases at J, with 11 bases between the two ends. Germline CDR1 LNHDA, CDR2 SQIVND (reference sequence). DNA of the CDR3: TGTGCCAGTAGTATGGGGGCAGGGGCCTACAATGAGCAGTTCTTC. Residues: CASSMGAGAYNEQFF. The full variable domain, its missing parts supplied by reference TRBV19 and TRBJ2-1, is DGGITQSPKYLFRKEGQNVTLSCEQNLNHDAMYWYRQDPGQGLRLIYYSQIVNDFQKGDIAEGYSVSREKKESFPLTVTSAQKNPTAFYLCASSMGAGAYNEQFFGPGTRLTVL.

The rearrangement joins TRBV7-6 to TRBJ1-2, with 11 positions matching TRBD1. V was pared by 4 bases and J by 8 bases, with 15 bases of the junction left unmatched. The germline gives CDR1 SGHVS, CDR2 FNYEAQ. This CDR3 has 17 amino acids. The CDR3 nucleotides are TGTGCCAGCAGCTCCGGACAGGGGGCATCCGCCCTGGAGGGCTACACCTTC. The encoded protein is CASSSGQGASALEGYTF.

Only one count was recorded for this clone. The V call is TRBV5-1, the J call TRBJ1-2; TRBD1 aligns across 7 bases. V lost 5 bases and J lost 7; bases outside the gene matches: 11. CDR1 SGHRS and CDR2 YFSETQ come from the germline V gene. This CDR3 spans 14 amino acids. CDR3 loop: CASRSGTESGGYTF. In DNA form, the CDR3 reads TGCGCCAGCAGGTCCGGGACAGAGTCGGGTGGCTACACCTTC. Filled out from reference TRBV5-1 and TRBJ1-2, the complete variable domain reads KAGVTQTPRYLIKTRGQQVTLSCSPISGHRSVSWYQQTPGQGLQFLFEYFSETQRNKGNFPGRFSGRQFSNSRSEMNVSTLELGDSALYLCASRSGTESGGYTFGSGTRLTVV.

The chain employs TRBV5-1 and TRBJ1-2; 8 bases map to TRBD1. The length of the CDR3 is 14 residues. Germline V gene data show CDR1 as SGHRS and CDR2 as YFSETQ. The V and J ends lost 4 bases and 0 bases, in that order; junction bases with no gene match: 2. CDR3 in amino acids: CASSPGQANYGYTF. For the CDR3, the DNA is TGCGCCAGCAGCCCGGGACAGGCTAACTATGGCTACACCTTC. The full variable domain, in which reference TRBV5-1 and TRBJ1-2 provide the parts outside the CDR3, is KAGVTQTPRYLIKTRGQQVTLSCSPISGHRSVSWYQQTPGQGLQFLFEYFSETQRNKGNFPGRFSGRQFSNSRSEMNVSTLELGDSALYLCASSPGQANYGYTFGSGTRLTVV.

The V call is TRBV6-5, the J call TRBJ1-5, with D possibly being TRBD1 (5 bases). V gave up 6 bases and J gave up 0 bases, with 12 bases separating them. The CDR3 is 15 amino acids. The germline V gene has CDR1 MNHEY and CDR2 SVGAGI. The CDR3 loop reads CASRAQGYSNQPQHF. As DNA, the CDR3 is TGTGCCAGCAGAGCTCAGGGATATAGCAATCAGCCCCAGCATTTT.

The chain has TRBV7-3 and TRBJ2-5, with D possibly TRBD2 on 5 matching bases. The V end lost 6 bases, the J end lost 4 bases, and 12 bases lay between the germline ends. Germline-derived CDR1 and CDR2 are SGHTA and FQGTGA. CDR3 length: 13 residues. CDR3 sequence: CASSISARETQYF. CDR3 bases: TGTGCCAGCAGTATTAGCGCCCGAGAGACCCAGTACTTC.

V and J are TRBV7-3 and TRBJ2-7; TRBD2 matches 7 bases. The junction had 8 bases not matched to a gene; V was cut back by 5 bases and J by 7 bases. The CDR3 contains 13 residues. Germline values: CDR1 SGHTA, CDR2 FQGTGA. The CDR3 sequence is CASSAGTMEEQYF. As DNA, the CDR3 is TGTGCCAGCAGCGCAGGGACTATGGAAGAGCAGTACTTC.

V usage is TRBV27 and J usage is TRBJ2-5; weak D call: TRBD2 (5 bases). V was clipped by 5 bases and J by 9 bases, with 16 bases between them. This CDR3 is built from 13 residues. The V gene's germline CDR1 is MNHEY and CDR2 SMNVEV (reference sequence). The CDR3 DNA sequence: TGTGCCAGCAGTGTCGCCGCCGACGGGGCCCAGTACTTC. It is translated as CASSVAADGAQYF.

This clone was counted once. V is TRBV4-1 and J is TRBJ1-5; 7 bases fit TRBD1. With V trimmed by 0 bases and J by 3 bases, 5 bases remained unmatched. CDR1 and CDR2 from the germline V gene are MGHRA and YSYEKL. The CDR3 has 16 residues. DNA of the CDR3: TGCGCCAGCAGCCAAGATGAACAGGGGTACAATCAGCCCCAGCATTTT. This translates into CASSQDEQGYNQPQHF.

The chain recombines TRBV19 with TRBJ2-1; 9 bases line up with TRBD2. Trimming cost V 11 bases and J 6 bases; bases outside gene matches: 14. The CDR3 spans 15 residues. CDR1 and CDR2 (germline): LNHDA, SQIVND (reference sequence). The CDR3 DNA follows: TGTGCCTCCCTGGCGGGAGGGCCGGAGAGCAATGAGCAGTTCTTC. Its protein product is CASLAGGPESNEQFF.